Included here is one T cell receptor (beta chain) sequence, with context. Its specificity is not known. This record belongs to a study of cytomegalovirus exposure and HLA in healthy donors. The study, taken as a whole, reports: Follow-up analysis seemed to connect common viral pathogens with several of the most significant clusters identified. Within the data, a cluster of highly shared sequence variants was likely a sequencing artifact.

PCR used 60 Vbeta primers and 13 Jbeta primers. Some clones are missing from TCRdb's copy, which holds only in-frame ones; the method was immunoSEQ multiplex PCR. Counted here are more than 65,000 clones, approximately 74% occurring once; the ten biggest clones make up more than 5.5%. The CDR3 spans 14 residues. The germline V gene has CDR1 SGHDT and CDR2 YYEEEE. Between the trimmed V and J ends, which lost 4 bases and 4 bases, there was a span of 13 bases. The receptor's source is a woman aged 50 to 60 in good health and CMV-seropositive. The rearrangement uses TRBV5-6 and TRBJ2-3, with no clear D. The sample consisted of PBMCs. Here the CDR3 reads CASSPPVGSDTQYF. Written as DNA, the CDR3 is TGTGCCAGCAGCCCGCCCGTCGGGTCAGATACGCAGTATTTT.